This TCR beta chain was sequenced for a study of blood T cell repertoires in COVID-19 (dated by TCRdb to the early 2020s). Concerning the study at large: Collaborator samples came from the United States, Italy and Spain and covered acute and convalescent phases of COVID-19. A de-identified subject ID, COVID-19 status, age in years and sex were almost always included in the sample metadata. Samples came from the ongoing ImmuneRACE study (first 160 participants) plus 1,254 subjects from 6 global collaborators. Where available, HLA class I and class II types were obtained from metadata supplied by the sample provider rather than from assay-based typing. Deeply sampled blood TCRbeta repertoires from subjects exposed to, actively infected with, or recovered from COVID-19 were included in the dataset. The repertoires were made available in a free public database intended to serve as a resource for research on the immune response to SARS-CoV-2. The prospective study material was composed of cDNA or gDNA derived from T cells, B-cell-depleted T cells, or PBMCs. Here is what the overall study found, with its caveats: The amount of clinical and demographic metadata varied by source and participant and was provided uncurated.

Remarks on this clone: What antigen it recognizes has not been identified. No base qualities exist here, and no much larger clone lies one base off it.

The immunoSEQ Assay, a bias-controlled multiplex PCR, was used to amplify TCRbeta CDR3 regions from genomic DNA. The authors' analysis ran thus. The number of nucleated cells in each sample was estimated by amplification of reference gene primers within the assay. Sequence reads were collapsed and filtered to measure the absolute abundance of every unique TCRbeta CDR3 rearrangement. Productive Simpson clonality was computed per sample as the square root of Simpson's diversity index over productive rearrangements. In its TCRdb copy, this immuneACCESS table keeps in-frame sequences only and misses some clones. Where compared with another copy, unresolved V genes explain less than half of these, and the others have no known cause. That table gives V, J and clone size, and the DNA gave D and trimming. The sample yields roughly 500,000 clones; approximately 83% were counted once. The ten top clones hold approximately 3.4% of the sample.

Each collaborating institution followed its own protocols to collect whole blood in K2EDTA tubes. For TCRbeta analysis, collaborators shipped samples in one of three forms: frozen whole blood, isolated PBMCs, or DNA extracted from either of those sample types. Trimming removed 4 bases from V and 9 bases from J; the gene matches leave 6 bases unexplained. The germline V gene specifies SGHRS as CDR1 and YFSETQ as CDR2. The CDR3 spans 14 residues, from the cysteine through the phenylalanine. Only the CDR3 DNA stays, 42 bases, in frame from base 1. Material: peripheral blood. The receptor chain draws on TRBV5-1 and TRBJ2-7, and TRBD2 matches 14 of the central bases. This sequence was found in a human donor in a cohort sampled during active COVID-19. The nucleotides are TGCGCCAGCAGCCCCGGGACTAGCGGGAGCGTGCAGTACTTC. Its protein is CASSPGTSGSVQYF.